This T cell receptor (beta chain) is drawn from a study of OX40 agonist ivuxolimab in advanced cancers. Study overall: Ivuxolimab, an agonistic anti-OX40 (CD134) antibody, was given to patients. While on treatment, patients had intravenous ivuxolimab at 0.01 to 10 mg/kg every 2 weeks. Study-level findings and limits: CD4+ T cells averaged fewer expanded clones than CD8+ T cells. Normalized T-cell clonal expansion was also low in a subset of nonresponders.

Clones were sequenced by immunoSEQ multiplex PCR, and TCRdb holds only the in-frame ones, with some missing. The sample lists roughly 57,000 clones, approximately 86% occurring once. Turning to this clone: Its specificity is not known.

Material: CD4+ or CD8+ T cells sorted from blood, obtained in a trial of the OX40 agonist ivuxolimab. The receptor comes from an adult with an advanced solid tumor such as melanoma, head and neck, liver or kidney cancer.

CDR3 amino acids: CASSQSPTVAEAFF. The CDR3, as DNA: TGTGCCAGCAGTCAATCACCTACAGTCGCTGAAGCTTTCTTT. This chain links TRBV7-6 with TRBJ1-1; D is unclear. The V end was cut by 6 bases, the J end by 6 bases, with 17 bases between. The CDR3 is 14 residues long. Germline values: CDR1 SGHVS, CDR2 FNYEAQ.